A single sample is the source of the 24 T cell receptor beta chains below, sequenced in a study of T-cell memory formation after mild COVID-19. TCRdb called the 5' RACE reads again in MiXCR, with one record for every CDR3 protein. The table records around 310,000 distinct CDR3 sequences, more than 20% of them present only once. The material sequenced was PBMCs or a T cell subset sorted from them (not recorded which). All receptors come from a man aged 18 to 35 who had mild COVID-19 (a few samples of this study predate the infection). Cell type and time point are not known.

Only a few counts were recorded for this clonotype. V and J are TRBV7-2 and TRBJ1-3; D unclear. Germline V gene data show CDR1 as SGHTA and CDR2 as FQGNSA. The V gene lost 5 bases and the J gene lost 0 bases, with 14 bases spanning the gap. There are 16 residues in the CDR3. The CDR3 loop is CASSQTRILSGNTIYF. In DNA form, the CDR3 reads TGTGCCAGCAGCCAGACACGCATCCTCTCTGGAAACACCATATATTTT.

The table lists this clonotype with many counts. In DNA, the CDR3 is TGCAGCTCCGGGACAGGGGGCTATGGCTACACCTTC. It specifies CSSGTGGYGYTF. The chain links TRBV29-1 to TRBJ1-2, with 11 bases fitting TRBD1. The V and J ends lost 8 bases and 4 bases, in that order; junction bases with no gene match: 3. The CDR3 spans 12 residues. The germline V gene has CDR1 SQVTM and CDR2 ANQGSEA.

Only a few counts were recorded for this clonotype. The rearrangement joins TRBV5-6 to TRBJ1-5, with TRBD1 identical over 11 bases. Trimming removed 2 bases from V and 6 bases from J; junction bases left unmatched: 7. Germline values: CDR1 SGHDT, CDR2 YYEEEE. This CDR3 is 16 amino acids long. CDR3: CASSFMGQGGIQPQHF. CDR3 nucleotides: TGTGCCAGCAGCTTTATGGGACAGGGGGGAATTCAGCCCCAGCATTTT.

This clonotype has only a few counts. V is TRBV7-2 and J is TRBJ2-1, with D uncertain. The CDR3 covers 13 residues. In germline, CDR1 is SGHTA, CDR2 FQGNSA. V was shortened by 8 bases and J by 6 bases, with 14 bases between the two germline ends. CDR3 DNA sequence: TGTGCCAGCTTAAGTATGCGAGGCAATGAGCAGTTCTTC. Amino acid sequence: CASLSMRGNEQFF.

The gene calls are TRBV7-9 and TRBJ2-5; D possibly corresponds to TRBD2 (6 bases). Looked up from germline, CDR1 is SEHNR and CDR2 is FQNEAQ (reference sequence). CDR3 length: 14 amino acids. V shed 6 bases and J shed 4 bases, with 15 bases lying between them. CDR3 protein: CASRGEGRSETQYF. CDR3 coding DNA: TGTGCCAGCAGGGGCGAAGGGAGGTCAGAGACCCAGTACTTC.

The table lists this clonotype with a few counts. The chain carries TRBV10-3 and TRBJ2-5; D is unclear. The CDR3 covers 13 residues. Trimming took 1 base from V and 1 from J, leaving 4 bases between them. The germline V gene encodes CDR1 ENHRY and CDR2 SYGVKD. The CDR3 DNA sequence: TGTGCCATCAGTGAGTACGTCCAAGAGACCCAGTACTTC. Translation gives CAISEYVQETQYF.

V is TRBV7-2 and J is TRBJ2-3, with TRBD2 matching 8 bases. Germline lookup yields CDR1 SGHTA and CDR2 FQGNSA. The V and J ends lost 7 bases and 2 bases, in that order; junction bases with no gene match: 5. The CDR3 runs to 14 residues. In DNA, the CDR3 is TGTGCCAGCACCCGGGGGGGGCTCACAGATACGCAGTATTTT. This encodes CASTRGGLTDTQYF.

In this sample, this clonotype turned up a few times. The chain uses TRBV11-2 and TRBJ2-5; 9 positions match TRBD2. CDR1 and CDR2 (germline): SGHAT, FQNNGV. Trimming cost V 1 base and J 2 bases; bases outside gene matches: 2. This CDR3 spans 15 amino acids. CDR3 bases: TGTGCCAGCAGCTTAGGGCGGGGGGGGCAAGAGACCCAGTACTTC. Its protein product is CASSLGRGGQETQYF.

The rearrangement links TRBV7-2 to TRBJ1-2, with D unclear. Looked up from germline, CDR1 is SGHTA and CDR2 is FQGNSA. With 5 bases removed from V and 4 bases from J, the gap between germline ends came to 8 bases. The length of the CDR3 is 12 residues. The CDR3 bases are TGTGCCAGCAGCCGTGTTGCCTATGGCTACACCTTC. Encoded protein: CASSRVAYGYTF.

This clonotype has a handful of counts. J is TRBJ2-7 and V is TRBV5-1; 9 bases align to TRBD1. This CDR3 has 15 residues. Germline V gives CDR1 SGHRS, CDR2 YFSETQ. Trimming removed 3 bases from V and 1 base from J; junction bases left unmatched: 5. The DNA for the CDR3 is TGCGCCAGCAGCTGGGGACAGGGTCCTTCCTACGAGCAGTACGTC. Translation gives CASSWGQGPSYEQYV.

The sample holds a few counts of this clonotype. The chain is built from TRBV12-3 or TRBV12-4 and TRBJ1-1; D is possibly TRBD1 (5 bases). Trimming shortened V by 6 bases and J by 1 base, and 9 bases separated the two germline ends. The CDR3 runs to 13 residues. This CDR3 is CASRAGGNTEAFF. The CDR3 DNA reads as TGTGCCAGCAGGGCGGGGGGGAACACTGAAGCTTTCTTT.

The sample holds a few counts of this clonotype. This chain connects TRBV5-1 to TRBJ1-1; the D gene is possibly TRBD1 (5 bases). Germline CDR1 reads SGHRS; CDR2 reads YFSETQ. V dropped 4 bases and J dropped 5 bases, with 18 bases sitting between them. The CDR3 covers 15 residues. CDR3: CASSPDAGVGTEAFF. The CDR3, as DNA: TGCGCCAGCAGCCCCGATGCGGGGGTCGGAACTGAAGCTTTCTTT.

The chain joins TRBV7-2 to TRBJ1-2; 8 bases match TRBD1. The length of the CDR3 is 17 residues. CDR1 and CDR2 (germline): SGHTA, FQGNSA. V trimming: 1 base; J trimming: 6 bases; junction bases outside the gene matches: 13. The CDR3 here is CASSLVSGGASRNGYTF. CDR3 DNA: TGTGCCAGCAGCTTAGTTTCAGGGGGCGCTTCCCGGAATGGCTACACCTTC.

This chain uses TRBV3-1 with TRBJ2-3; D is unclear. This CDR3 region has 14 residues. Germline CDR1 reads LGHDT; CDR2 reads YNNKEL (reference sequence). With 4 bases removed from V and 0 bases from J, the gap between germline ends came to 8 bases. CDR3 loop: CASSPPHSTDTQYF. CDR3 in DNA: TGTGCCAGCAGCCCTCCTCACAGCACAGATACGCAGTATTTT.

This clonotype has only a few counts. The genes are TRBV28 and TRBJ1-3; D is unresolved. This CDR3 contains 14 residues. V was shortened by 6 bases and J by 0 bases, with 9 bases between the two germline ends. The germline V gene has CDR1 MDHEN and CDR2 SYDVKM. DNA of the CDR3: TGTGCCAGCAGGACGTCCTCCTCTGGAAACACCATATATTTT. Residues: CASRTSSSGNTIYF. Full variable domain (outside the CDR3, taken from reference TRBV28 and TRBJ1-3): DVKVTQSSRYLVKRTGEKVFLECVQDMDHENMFWYRQDPGLGLRLIYFSYDVKMKEKGDIPEGYSVSREKKERFSLILESASTNQTSMYLCASRTSSSGNTIYFGEGSWLTVV.

This chain connects TRBV6-2 or TRBV6-3 to TRBJ2-7; 7 nucleotides agree with TRBD2. V gave up 5 bases and J gave up 0 bases; unmatched junction bases: 10. Germline V gene data show CDR1 as MNHEY and CDR2 as SVGEGT. The CDR3 has 16 amino acids. In DNA form, the CDR3 reads TGTGCCAGCAGTGCCTGGTGGGAGCGGGACTCCTACGAGCAGTACTTC. It is translated as CASSAWWERDSYEQYF.

The chain has TRBV4-3 and TRBJ2-3; D is ambiguous. Germline values: CDR1 LGHNA, CDR2 YSLEER. V was pared by 0 bases and J by 4 bases, with 14 bases between. This CDR3 contains 16 residues. CDR3 DNA: TGCGCCAGCAGCCAAGAGGATCGAAGGGAATCAGATACGCAGTATTTT. It is translated as CASSQEDRRESDTQYF.

The rearrangement links TRBV2 to TRBJ2-1; TRBD2 aligns across 8 bases. V trimming: 6 bases; J trimming: 6 bases; junction bases outside the gene matches: 7. This CDR3 is built from 14 residues. CDR1 is SNHLY and CDR2 is FYNNEI in the germline V gene. This chain's CDR3 is CASSPGLDFNEQFF. DNA for the CDR3: TGTGCCAGCAGCCCGGGACTAGACTTCAATGAGCAGTTCTTC.

The chain recombines TRBV29-1 with TRBJ1-2; D is unresolved. V lost 4 bases and J 5 bases, leaving 8 bases between the germline ends. The CDR3 spans 11 residues. Germline V CDR1 and CDR2: SQVTM, ANQGSEA. The CDR3 nucleotides read TGCAGCGTTGTAAGTGCTTATGGCTACACCTTC. Amino acid sequence: CSVVSAYGYTF. The entire variable domain, with the rest obtained from reference TRBV29-1 and TRBJ1-2, is as follows: SAVISQKPSRDICQRGTSLTIQCQVDSQVTMMFWYRQQPGQSLTLIATANQGSEATYESGFVIDKFPISRPNLTFSTLTVSNMSPEDSSIYLCSVVSAYGYTFGSGTRLTVV.

This clonotype was counted only a few times. The rearrangement uses TRBV5-1 and TRBJ2-2; D is unclear. CDR1 and CDR2 (germline): SGHRS, YFSETQ. The V end was cut by 1 base, the J end by 2 bases, with 12 bases between. The CDR3 is 16 amino acids. The CDR3 nucleotides read TGCGCCAGCAGCTTGTTTGCAGCAACTAACACCGGGGAGCTGTTTTTT. Its protein product is CASSLFAATNTGELFF. Supplemented by reference TRBV5-1 and TRBJ2-2, the full variable domain reads KAGVTQTPRYLIKTRGQQVTLSCSPISGHRSVSWYQQTPGQGLQFLFEYFSETQRNKGNFPGRFSGRQFSNSRSEMNVSTLELGDSALYLCASSLFAATNTGELFFGEGSRLTVL.

The gene calls are TRBV7-2 and TRBJ2-4; TRBD2 is a possible D gene (5 bases). Germline V gives CDR1 SGHTA, CDR2 FQGNSA. Trimming stripped 3 bases from V and 8 bases from J, with 11 bases between. The CDR3 consists of 13 residues. The CDR3 loop is CASSFGDGDIQYF. For the CDR3, the DNA is TGTGCCAGCAGCTTCGGGGATGGGGACATTCAGTACTTC.

The rearrangement uses TRBV7-9 and TRBJ1-1; 7 nucleotides match TRBD1. This CDR3 is built from 15 residues. Germline CDR1 SEHNR, CDR2 FQNEAQ (reference sequence). Trimming took 4 bases from V and 0 from J; bases not matched to a gene: 5. The CDR3 spells CASSSRQGVNTEAFF. DNA for the CDR3: TGTGCCAGCAGCTCCCGACAGGGAGTGAACACTGAAGCTTTCTTT. The full variable domain, rest sourced from reference TRBV7-9 and TRBJ1-1, is DTGVSQNPRHKITKRGQNVTFRCDPISEHNRLYWYRQTLGQGPEFLTYFQNEAQLEKSRLLSDRFSAERPKGSFSTLEIQRTEQGDSAMYLCASSSRQGVNTEAFFGQGTRLTVV.

The chain recombines TRBV7-2 with TRBJ1-2, with no clear D. The germline V gene encodes CDR1 SGHTA and CDR2 FQGNSA. V lost 0 bases and J lost 5, with 13 bases in between. The CDR3 sequence is 15 residues long. For the CDR3, the DNA is TGTGCCAGCAGCTTAGCTCTCACTCTGGGATATGGCTACACCTTC. Translating gives CASSLALTLGYGYTF.

V and J are TRBV7-8 and TRBJ2-1, with 8 bases that match TRBD1. V shed 6 bases and J 9 bases; nucleotides not matched to a gene: 7. The CDR3 runs to 13 residues. Germline CDR1 SGHVS, CDR2 FQNEAQ. The CDR3 loop is CASRGTGFGEQFF. As DNA, the CDR3 is TGTGCCAGCAGGGGGACAGGATTCGGTGAGCAGTTCTTC. Supplemented by reference TRBV7-8 and TRBJ2-1, the full variable domain reads GAGVSQSPRYKVAKRGQDVALRCDPISGHVSLFWYQQALGQGPEFLTYFQNEAQLDKSGLPSDRFFAERPEGSVSTLKIQRTQQEDSAVYLCASRGTGFGEQFFGPGTRLTVL.